The source of this T cell receptor beta chain is a study of healthy donors' naive CD4 and CD8 T cells. V was trimmed by 4 bases and J by 3 bases, leaving 16 bases between them. The germline gives CDR1 GTSNPN, CDR2 SVGIG (reference sequence). This CDR3 has 16 residues. A linear amplification protocol produced the TCR libraries from 450 to 500 ng of total RNA. TCRdb re-called the reads with MiXCR, one entry per CDR3 protein. The table records about 180,000 distinct CDR3 sequences, under 85% of them present only once. The specimen sequenced was naive CD4+ and CD8+ T cells sorted from blood, pooled from several donors. This chain uses TRBV30 with TRBJ2-6, with D tentatively TRBD1 or TRBD2 (5 bases each). This receptor was obtained from a pool of human donors in good health; the sample pools cells from several healthy donors. The CDR3 reads CAWMGTAGHGANVLTF. The CDR3 region has the DNA TGTGCCTGGATGGGGACCGCAGGGCATGGGGCCAACGTCCTGACTTTC.